These 28 T cell receptor beta chains came from one sample sequenced in a study of blood T cell repertoires in COVID-19. Produced via immunoSEQ multiplex PCR; TCRdb's table is partial and in-frame only. Of about 280,000 clones detected, 88% appear once; the ten largest clones hold around 2%. The sample was PBMCs or T cells enriched from blood (not recorded which). Source of these receptors: a woman in her sixties in a cohort exposed to, infected with or recovered from COVID-19 (not recorded which).

The chain employs TRBV6-5 and TRBJ2-7; a weak D match, TRBD2 (6 bases). CDR1 MNHEY and CDR2 SVGAGI come from the germline V gene. Trimming removed 4 bases at V and 7 bases at J, with 14 bases between. CDR3 length equals 13 residues. The CDR3 reads CASSSHGSGEQYF. DNA for the CDR3: TGTGCCAGCAGTTCCCACGGGAGTGGGGAGCAGTACTTC.

This sequence joins TRBV12-3 or TRBV12-4 and TRBJ2-3; the D is unclear. Between the trimmed V and J ends, which lost 5 bases and 3 bases, there was a span of 3 bases. CDR3 size: 11 residues. CDR3 bases: TGTGCCAGCAGTCAAACAGATACGCAGTATTTT. Translated, it gives CASSQTDTQYF.

The V call is TRBV28, the J call TRBJ2-2; TRBD2 might be the D (5 bases). Germline CDR1 MDHEN, CDR2 SYDVKM. This CDR3 contains 13 residues. The ends were cut back, 7 bases at V and 1 base at J, with 7 bases in the middle. CDR3 sequence reads: CASTRGNTGELFF. In DNA form, the CDR3 reads TGTGCCAGCACACGGGGGAACACCGGGGAGCTGTTTTTT.

The chain combines TRBV11-3 with TRBJ2-1; TRBD1 is a possible D gene (8 bases). The CDR3 runs to 17 residues. In germline, CDR1 is SGHNT, CDR2 YENEEA. Trimming took off 5 bases at V and 5 bases at J, with 22 bases between the two ends. CDR3 nucleotide sequence: TGTGCCAGCAGCCCACAGGGGGGCGGGGGAGCTAACAATGAGCAGTTCTTC. This gives the protein CASSPQGGGGANNEQFF.

The chain has TRBV3-1 (or the pseudogene TRBV3-2) and TRBJ2-3; D remains ambiguous. The germline V gene encodes CDR1 LGHDT and CDR2 YNNKEL (reference sequence). Trimming shortened V by 0 bases and J by 5 bases, and 15 bases separated the two germline ends. The CDR3 covers 16 residues. The CDR3 is CASSQEILELGDTQYF. CDR3 in DNA: TGTGCCAGCAGCCAAGAAATTTTGGAGCTCGGAGATACGCAGTATTTT.

V is TRBV19 and J is TRBJ2-2; 14 nucleotides match TRBD2. V lost 5 bases to trimming and J lost 7 bases; unmatched junction nucleotides: 9. Germline CDR1 reads LNHDA; CDR2 reads SQIVND (reference sequence). The CDR3 spans 17 residues. CDR3 sequence (DNA): TGTGCCAGTAGTCCCGGGACTAGCGGGAGACGGAACGGGGAGCTGTTTTTT. It encodes CASSPGTSGRRNGELFF.

This clone was recorded only once. The chain uses TRBV10-3 and TRBJ2-1; D is uncertain. V lost 3 bases and J lost 6, with 6 bases in between. The germline gives CDR1 ENHRY, CDR2 SYGVKD. The length of the CDR3 is 12 residues. The CDR3 nucleotides read TGTGCCATCAGTGATACGGGCAATGAGCAGTTCTTC. Translating gives CAISDTGNEQFF.

The chain combines TRBV7-2 with TRBJ2-7; maybe TRBD2 (6 bases). CDR3 length: 14 amino acids. Trimming stripped 5 bases from V and 4 bases from J, with 15 bases between. CDR1 SGHTA and CDR2 FQGNSA come from the germline V gene. This CDR3 is CASSRDLSGYEQYF. The CDR3 DNA reads as TGTGCCAGCAGCCGGGACTTGTCGGGTTACGAGCAGTACTTC.

The chain recombines TRBV5-1 with TRBJ2-7; 9 bases are a match to TRBD1. This CDR3 contains 15 residues. J lost 5 bases, V lost 3 bases, and 9 bases had no gene match. Germline values: CDR1 SGHRS, CDR2 YFSETQ. The CDR3 loop reads CASSSTGTGFDEQYF. DNA for the CDR3: TGCGCCAGCAGCTCGACCGGGACAGGGTTCGACGAGCAGTACTTC.

This clone was found once. The chain carries TRBV7-2 and TRBJ1-2; maybe TRBD1 (5 bases). CDR1 and CDR2 (germline): SGHTA, FQGNSA. The CDR3 has 13 residues. V was cut by 3 bases and J by 6 bases, with 11 bases left in between. The CDR3 reads CASSLAGSHGYTF. The CDR3 region has the DNA TGTGCCAGCAGCTTGGCAGGGTCCCATGGCTACACCTTC.

The chain carries TRBV21-1 and TRBJ2-1; the table calls TRBD1, which could not be checked here. TRBV21-1 represents a pseudogene. This CDR3 is built from 17 residues. The CDR3, as DNA: TGTGCCAGCAGTGGGGACAGGGGGTACTTAGGTTACAATGAGCAGTTCTTC. Translated, it gives CASSGDRGYLGYNEQFF.

V gene TRBV7-2 combines with J gene TRBJ1-1; D might be TRBD1 (5 bases). V was shortened by 1 base and J by 7 bases, with 10 bases between the two germline ends. This CDR3 is built from 13 residues. Per germline, CDR1 SGHTA and CDR2 FQGNSA. The CDR3 bases are TGTGCCAGCAGCTTAGTTGGGGGAGGTGAAGCTTTCTTT. Residues: CASSLVGGGEAFF.

V is TRBV5-1 and J is TRBJ1-4; 7 bases map to TRBD1. J lost 3 bases, V lost 0 bases, and 5 bases had no gene match. The CDR3 extends over 16 amino acids. Germline CDR1 SGHRS, CDR2 YFSETQ. Written as DNA, the CDR3 is TGCGCCAGCAGCTTGGAAGGGGGCCTAGCTAATGAAAAACTGTTTTTT. It codes for CASSLEGGLANEKLFF.

The gene calls are TRBV7-2 and TRBJ1-2; TRBD1 matches 8 bases. The J segment lost 2 bases and the V segment lost 4 bases, leaving 3 bases of the junction unmatched. There are 14 residues in the CDR3. Germline V gene data show CDR1 as SGHTA and CDR2 as FQGNSA. This CDR3 reads CASSSWTGNYGYTF. The CDR3 DNA sequence: TGTGCCAGCAGCTCCTGGACAGGGAACTATGGCTACACCTTC.

The rearrangement uses TRBV7-2 and TRBJ1-1; 8 nucleotides align to TRBD1. The CDR3 runs to 14 residues. Trimming took 6 bases from V and 5 from J; bases not matched to a gene: 8. Germline V CDR1 and CDR2: SGHTA, FQGNSA. CDR3 in DNA: TGTGCCAGCAGGGACAGGACAGGGAGGACTGAAGCTTTCTTT. It yields the protein CASRDRTGRTEAFF. Variable domain in full (rest from reference TRBV7-2 and TRBJ1-1): GAGVSQSPSNKVTEKGKDVELRCDPISGHTALYWYRQSLGQGLEFLIYFQGNSAPDKSGLPSDRFSAERTGGSVSTLTIQRTQQEDSAVYLCASRDRTGRTEAFFGQGTRLTVV.

The count of this clone is one. The chain links TRBV6-1 to TRBJ1-4; tentatively, D is TRBD1 (5 bases). This CDR3 has 15 residues. The V and J ends lost 3 bases and 0 bases respectively, with 8 bases between them. The germline V gene has CDR1 MNHNS and CDR2 SASEGT. CDR3 DNA sequence: TGTGCCAGCAGTGACAGGGCTGCAACTAATGAAAAACTGTTTTTT. It is translated as CASSDRAATNEKLFF.

The chain employs TRBV3-1 (or the pseudogene TRBV3-2) and TRBJ1-2, with 7 bases lining up with TRBD1. Germline V CDR1 and CDR2: LGHDT, YNNKEL (reference sequence). The J segment lost 5 bases and the V segment lost 0 bases, leaving 9 bases of the junction unmatched. There are 16 residues in the CDR3. CDR3: CASSQDMGTETYGYTF. In DNA form, the CDR3 reads TGTGCCAGCAGCCAAGATATGGGGACAGAGACTTATGGCTACACCTTC.

CDR3 residues: CATMGTSGARAYEQYF. DNA for the CDR3: TGTGCCACTATGGGGACTAGCGGAGCGAGGGCCTACGAGCAGTACTTC. V is TRBV28 and J is TRBJ2-7, with TRBD2 matching over 11 bases. Germline V gene data show CDR1 as MDHEN and CDR2 as SYDVKM. V shed 10 bases and J 2 bases; nucleotides not matched to a gene: 13. There are 16 residues in the CDR3.

This clone was seen only a few times. This chain joins TRBV28 and TRBJ2-6, with 15 bases that match TRBD2. Germline V lookup: CDR1 MDHEN, CDR2 SYDVKM. V lost 7 bases, J lost 2 bases, and 18 bases stayed unmatched. The CDR3 is 22 residues long. The CDR3 protein is CASTKLGLAGGSLLAGANVLTF. CDR3 sequence (DNA): TGTGCCAGCACCAAACTCGGACTAGCGGGAGGGTCCCTTTTGGCTGGGGCCAACGTCCTGACTTTC.

This chain's CDR3 is CASSLDGGSTYNEQFF. The CDR3 bases are TGCGCCAGCAGCTTGGATGGCGGGAGTACCTACAATGAGCAGTTCTTC. The J gene is TRBJ2-1, the V gene TRBV5-1, with 7 positions matching TRBD2. The CDR3 totals 16 residues. Trimming took 0 bases from V and 2 from J; bases not matched to a gene: 5. Germline CDR1 SGHRS, CDR2 YFSETQ. The variable domain in full, with the rest retrieved from reference TRBV5-1 and TRBJ2-1, is KAGVTQTPRYLIKTRGQQVTLSCSPISGHRSVSWYQQTPGQGLQFLFEYFSETQRNKGNFPGRFSGRQFSNSRSEMNVSTLELGDSALYLCASSLDGGSTYNEQFFGPGTRLTVL.

This chain links TRBV18 with TRBJ2-3, with D perhaps matching TRBD1 (6 bases). The CDR3 totals 16 residues. Between the trimmed V and J ends, which lost 2 bases and 2 bases, there was a span of 14 bases. Per germline, CDR1 KGHSH and CDR2 LQKENI. The CDR3 loop is CASSPLDSPYTDTQYF. CDR3 in DNA: TGTGCCAGCTCACCATTGGACAGTCCTTACACAGATACGCAGTATTTT.

The sample holds a few counts of this clone. This chain uses TRBV5-5 with TRBJ1-5, with no clear D. V lost 4 bases and J 4 bases, leaving 15 bases between the germline ends. The CDR3 sequence is 15 residues long. Germline CDR1 and CDR2: SGHKS and YYEKEE (reference sequence). DNA for the CDR3: TGTGCCAGCAGCCTCGCACATATCCGTAATCAGCCCCAGCATTTT. This translates into CASSLAHIRNQPQHF.

V gene TRBV5-4 combines with J gene TRBJ2-1; 8 nucleotides line up with TRBD2. Germline trimming cut 4 bases from V and 3 bases from J; bases unmatched to any gene: 9. Germline-derived CDR1 and CDR2 are SGHNT and YYREEE (reference sequence). There are 16 residues in the CDR3. The CDR3 is CASSPPGTRNYNEQFF. The CDR3 region has the DNA TGTGCCAGCAGCCCACCCGGGACTAGGAACTACAATGAGCAGTTCTTC.

The V and J genes are TRBV28 and TRBJ2-5; 8 nucleotides line up with TRBD2. Germline V gene lookup returns CDR1 MDHEN and CDR2 SYDVKM. CDR3 size: 15 residues. V dropped 3 bases and J dropped 5; count of bases not matched to a gene: 8. The chain's CDR3 is CASSFGTASGETQYF. The CDR3 DNA reads as TGTGCCAGCAGTTTCGGGACGGCTAGCGGGGAGACCCAGTACTTC.

This chain connects TRBV23-1 to TRBJ1-6, with TRBD1 identical over 7 bases. TRBV23-1 is treated as an ORF (open reading frame) with a function not yet certain. J gave up 6 bases and V 6 bases, and 2 bases lay outside the gene matches. The CDR3 has 13 amino acids. The CDR3 DNA sequence: TGCGCCAGCAGGAGACAGGGTAATTCACCCCTCCACTTT. This sequence encodes CASRRQGNSPLHF.

This clone came up once. V and J are TRBV5-1 and TRBJ1-5, with D perhaps TRBD1 (5 bases). The CDR3 has 13 amino acids. Looked up from germline, CDR1 is SGHRS and CDR2 is YFSETQ. The V and J ends lost 4 bases and 6 bases respectively, with 11 bases between them. The CDR3 loop reads CASSPAQGQPQHF. DNA for the CDR3: TGCGCCAGCAGCCCGGCTCAGGGTCAGCCCCAGCATTTT.

The CDR3 region has the DNA TGCAGTGCTAGTGCACTAGCGGGAGGCCCCCGTAGCACAGATACGCAGTATTTT. This gives the protein CSASALAGGPRSTDTQYF. The rearrangement links TRBV20-1 to TRBJ2-3; 12 positions match TRBD2. This CDR3 is built from 18 residues. CDR1 DFQATT and CDR2 SNEGSKA come from the germline V gene (reference sequence). V lost 3 bases and J lost 0; bases outside the gene matches: 10.

This clone was found once. The V and J genes are TRBV7-2 and TRBJ2-1, with 9 bases lining up with TRBD2. The J segment lost 0 bases and the V segment lost 7 bases, leaving 4 bases of the junction unmatched. CDR1 is SGHTA and CDR2 is FQGNSA in the germline V gene. The CDR3 has 15 amino acids. CDR3 DNA: TGTGCCAGCACGGCTAGCGGGGCCTCCTACAATGAGCAGTTCTTC. It encodes CASTASGASYNEQFF.